This entry describes one T cell receptor (beta chain). This entry belongs to a study of blood T cell repertoires in COVID-19. The protocol was immunoSEQ multiplex PCR, while the TCRdb copy is restricted to in-frame clones and leaves out a portion. The sample records a few hundred thousand clones, more than 65% being singletons. This receptor was taken from a woman aged 18-29 years with acute or convalescent COVID-19. The sample was peripheral blood.

CDR3: CAWSVRMGGPGPTTFGLFKQFF. CDR3 nucleotides: TGTGCCTGGAGTGTACGAATGGGAGGGCCGGGCCCTACGACGTTCGGGCTCTTTAAGCAGTTCTTC. The chain employs TRBV30 and TRBJ2-1, with TRBD2 identical over 7 bases. Germline CDR1 and CDR2: GTSNPN and SVGIG (reference sequence). CDR3 length: 22 residues. The junction had 34 bases not matched to a gene; V was cut back by 0 bases and J by 11 bases.